What follows are 9 T cell receptor beta chains derived from one specimen sequenced in a study of blood T cell repertoires in COVID-19. Generated by immunoSEQ multiplex PCR, the TCRdb table keeps only in-frame clones and is missing some. The repertoire holds fewer than 250,000 clones, 84% seen once, with 5.5% to 7.5% in the top ten. Input material: PBMCs or T cells enriched from blood (not recorded which). These receptors originate from a middle-aged woman who had recovered from COVID-19.

The chain carries TRBV21-1 and TRBJ1-4. TRBV21-1 is annotated as a pseudogene. CDR3 length: 15 residues. The DNA for the CDR3 is TGTGCCAGCAGCAAAGCGCGAGGTGTTGGCGAAAAACTGTTTTTT. The encoded protein is CASSKARGVGEKLFF.

This chain connects TRBV19 to TRBJ1-2; perhaps TRBD1 as D (5 bases). Germline assignment: CDR1 LNHDA and CDR2 SQIVND (reference sequence). With 3 bases removed from V and 8 bases from J, the gap between germline ends came to 19 bases. The CDR3 loop spans 15 amino acids. Here the CDR3 reads CASSMEFRGLRGYTF. The CDR3 region has the DNA TGTGCCAGTAGTATGGAGTTTAGGGGCCTCCGGGGCTACACCTTC.

The rearrangement links TRBV18 to TRBJ2-3; TRBD1 might be the D (6 bases). The V and J ends lost 1 base and 2 bases respectively, with 13 bases between them. The CDR3 sequence is 16 residues long. Per the germline V gene, CDR1 is KGHSH and CDR2 is LQKENI. DNA for the CDR3: TGTGCCAGCTCACCACGACGACAGGAGGCCACAGATACGCAGTATTTT. This codes for CASSPRRQEATDTQYF.

The chain has TRBV7-6 and TRBJ2-3; 8 nucleotides line up with TRBD2. Germline values: CDR1 SGHVS, CDR2 FNYEAQ. The CDR3 has 15 amino acids. The junction had 5 bases not matched to a gene; V was cut back by 5 bases and J by 1 base. Written as DNA, the CDR3 is TGTGCCAGCAGCCCACAAGCGGGAGGCACAGATACGCAGTATTTT. Amino acids: CASSPQAGGTDTQYF.

This chain uses TRBV28 with TRBJ1-4; D gene ambiguous. There are 11 residues in the CDR3. V lost 5 bases and J lost 8, with 6 bases in between. Germline V gene data show CDR1 as MDHEN and CDR2 as SYDVKM. CDR3 protein: CASSGLEKLFF. DNA of the CDR3: TGTGCCAGCAGTGGCTTAGAAAAACTGTTTTTT.

As concerns this clone: Other DNA sequences in the sample encode the same CDR3. The J gene is TRBJ2-3, the V gene TRBV11-3, with a tentative D call TRBD2 (5 bases). The germline V gene encodes CDR1 SGHNT and CDR2 YENEEA. The CDR3 contains 14 residues. V lost 3 bases and J lost 0, with 7 bases in between. CDR3 protein: CASSLGGSTDTQYF. Here the CDR3 DNA reads TGTGCCAGCAGCTTGGGCGGGAGCACAGATACGCAGTATTTT.

The chain employs TRBV2 and TRBJ1-1, with a possible D match to TRBD1 (6 bases). This CDR3 has 14 residues. Germline lookup yields CDR1 SNHLY and CDR2 FYNNEI. V was pared by 10 bases and J by 4 bases, with 19 bases between. CDR3 amino acids: CATSRQGRGTEAFF. The CDR3 DNA reads as TGTGCCACCTCCCGGCAGGGGCGCGGCACTGAAGCTTTCTTT.

The chain combines TRBV30 with TRBJ1-2; TRBD1 is a possible D gene (5 bases). Between the trimmed V and J ends, which lost 3 bases and 6 bases, there was a span of 11 bases. Germline V lookup: CDR1 GTSNPN, CDR2 SVGIG (reference sequence). CDR3 size: 12 residues. CDR3 sequence (DNA): TGTGCCTGGAGCTCACAGGTGGATGGCTACACCTTC. As protein: CAWSSQVDGYTF.

V usage is TRBV5-4 and J usage is TRBJ2-2; D perhaps matches TRBD2 (5 bases). Trimming left V 0 bases short and J 1 base short, with 13 bases between. In germline, CDR1 is SGHNT, CDR2 YYREEE (reference sequence). The CDR3 loop spans 17 amino acids. The CDR3 is CASSLGGYGVNTGELFF. The CDR3 nucleotides are TGTGCCAGCAGCTTGGGAGGTTACGGGGTGAACACCGGGGAGCTGTTTTTT.